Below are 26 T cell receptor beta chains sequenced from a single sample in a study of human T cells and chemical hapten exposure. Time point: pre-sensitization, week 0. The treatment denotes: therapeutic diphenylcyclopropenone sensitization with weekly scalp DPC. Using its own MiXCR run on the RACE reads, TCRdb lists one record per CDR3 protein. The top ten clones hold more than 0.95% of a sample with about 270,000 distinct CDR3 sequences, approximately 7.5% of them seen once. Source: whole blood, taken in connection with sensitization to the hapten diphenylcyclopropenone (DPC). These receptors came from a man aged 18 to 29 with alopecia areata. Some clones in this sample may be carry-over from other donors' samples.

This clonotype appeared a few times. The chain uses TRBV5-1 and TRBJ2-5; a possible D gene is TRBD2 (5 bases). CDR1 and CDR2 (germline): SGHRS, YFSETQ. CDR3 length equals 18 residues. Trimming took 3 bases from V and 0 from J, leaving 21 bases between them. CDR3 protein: CASSSGYSAYWYQETQYF. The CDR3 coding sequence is TGCGCCAGCAGCTCGGGTTATAGCGCCTACTGGTACCAAGAGACCCAGTACTTC.

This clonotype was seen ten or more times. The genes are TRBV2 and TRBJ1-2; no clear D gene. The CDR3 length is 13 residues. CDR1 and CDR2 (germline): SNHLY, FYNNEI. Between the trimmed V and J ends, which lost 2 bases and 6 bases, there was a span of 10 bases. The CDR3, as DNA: TGTGCCAGCAGTGAAATGGAGGGTAATGGCTACACCTTC. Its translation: CASSEMEGNGYTF.

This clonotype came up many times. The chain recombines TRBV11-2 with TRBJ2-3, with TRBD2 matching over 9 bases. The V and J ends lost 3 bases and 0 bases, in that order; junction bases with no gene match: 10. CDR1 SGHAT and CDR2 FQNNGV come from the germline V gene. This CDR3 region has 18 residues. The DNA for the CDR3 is TGTGCCAGCAGCTTCGGCCGAACTAGCGGGCGTAGCACAGATACGCAGTATTTT. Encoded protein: CASSFGRTSGRSTDTQYF.

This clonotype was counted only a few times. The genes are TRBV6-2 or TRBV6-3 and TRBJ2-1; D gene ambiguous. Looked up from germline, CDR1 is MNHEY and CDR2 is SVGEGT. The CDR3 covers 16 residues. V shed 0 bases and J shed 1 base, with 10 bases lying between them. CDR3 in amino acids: CASSYSLSHSYNEQFF. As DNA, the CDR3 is TGTGCCAGCAGTTACTCACTCAGCCATTCCTACAATGAGCAGTTCTTC.

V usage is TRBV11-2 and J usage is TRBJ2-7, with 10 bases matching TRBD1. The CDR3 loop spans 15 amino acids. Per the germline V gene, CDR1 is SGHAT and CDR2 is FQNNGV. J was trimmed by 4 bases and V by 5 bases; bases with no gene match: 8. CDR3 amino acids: CASSLARDRGYEQYV. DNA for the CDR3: TGTGCCAGCAGCCTCGCCCGGGACAGGGGTTACGAGCAGTACGTC.

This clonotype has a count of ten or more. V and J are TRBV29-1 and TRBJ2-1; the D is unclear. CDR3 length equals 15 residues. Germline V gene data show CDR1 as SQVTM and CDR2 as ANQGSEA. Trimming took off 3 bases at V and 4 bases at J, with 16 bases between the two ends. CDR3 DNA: TGCAGCGTTGACAAAGGAAAGACAAGATACAATGAGCAGTTCTTC. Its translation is CSVDKGKTRYNEQFF.

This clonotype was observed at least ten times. The CDR3 DNA reads as TGTGCCAGCAGTGGTGGCAGGGACTACGAGCAGTACTTC. Amino acid sequence: CASSGGRDYEQYF. The chain employs TRBV25-1 and TRBJ2-7; weak D call: TRBD1 (5 bases). Trimming took 4 bases from V and 3 from J, leaving 10 bases between them. Germline V gives CDR1 MGHDK, CDR2 SYGVNS. This CDR3 is 13 amino acids long.

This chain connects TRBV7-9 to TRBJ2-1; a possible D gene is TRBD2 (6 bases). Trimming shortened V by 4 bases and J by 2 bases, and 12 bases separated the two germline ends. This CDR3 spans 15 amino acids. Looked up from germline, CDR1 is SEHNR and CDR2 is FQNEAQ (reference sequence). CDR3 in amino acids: CASSSRRETYNEQFF. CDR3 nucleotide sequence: TGTGCCAGCAGCTCACGACGGGAGACCTACAATGAGCAGTTCTTC.

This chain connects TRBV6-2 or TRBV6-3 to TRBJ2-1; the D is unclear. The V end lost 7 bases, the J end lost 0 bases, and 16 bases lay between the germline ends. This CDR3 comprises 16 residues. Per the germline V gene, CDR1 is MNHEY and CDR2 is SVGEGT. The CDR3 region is CASNDPRGTSYNEQFF. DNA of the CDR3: TGTGCCAGCAATGATCCCCGCGGTACCTCCTACAATGAGCAGTTCTTC.

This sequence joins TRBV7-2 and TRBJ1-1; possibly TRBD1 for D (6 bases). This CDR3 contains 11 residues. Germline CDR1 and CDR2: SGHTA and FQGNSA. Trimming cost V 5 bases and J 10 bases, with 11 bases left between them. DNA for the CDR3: TGTGCCAGCAGCCTGGACAGCACAGCTTTCTTT. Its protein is CASSLDSTAFF.

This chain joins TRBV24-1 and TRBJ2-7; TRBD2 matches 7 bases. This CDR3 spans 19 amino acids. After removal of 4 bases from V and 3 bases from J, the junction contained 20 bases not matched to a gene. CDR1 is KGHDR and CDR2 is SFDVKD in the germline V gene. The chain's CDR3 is CATSDHRGRASHRGYEQYV. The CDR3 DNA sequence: TGTGCCACCAGTGACCACAGAGGGAGGGCGAGTCACCGGGGCTACGAGCAGTACGTC.

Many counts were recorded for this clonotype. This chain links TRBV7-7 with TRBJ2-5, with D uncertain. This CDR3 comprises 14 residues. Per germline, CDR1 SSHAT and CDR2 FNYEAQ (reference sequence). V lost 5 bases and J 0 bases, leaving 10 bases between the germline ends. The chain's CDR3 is CASSLHQYQETQYF. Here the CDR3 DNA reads TGTGCCAGCAGCCTCCACCAGTACCAAGAGACCCAGTACTTC. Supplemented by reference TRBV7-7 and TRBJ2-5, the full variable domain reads GAGVSQSPRYKVTKRGQDVTLRCDPISSHATLYWYQQALGQGPEFLTYFNYEAQPDKSGLPSDRFSAERPEGSISTLTIQRTEQRDSAMYRCASSLHQYQETQYFGPGTRLLVL.

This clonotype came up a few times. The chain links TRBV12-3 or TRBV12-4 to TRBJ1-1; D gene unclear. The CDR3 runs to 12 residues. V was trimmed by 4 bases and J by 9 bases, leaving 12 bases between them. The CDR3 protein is CASSWPAGKAFF. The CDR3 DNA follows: TGTGCCAGCAGTTGGCCTGCTGGGAAAGCTTTCTTT.

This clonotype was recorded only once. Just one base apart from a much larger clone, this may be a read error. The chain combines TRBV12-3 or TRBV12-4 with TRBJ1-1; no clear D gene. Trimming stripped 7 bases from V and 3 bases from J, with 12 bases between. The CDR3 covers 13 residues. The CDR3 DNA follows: TGTGCCAGCAACCGTGGGTTTGACACTGAAGCTTTCTTT. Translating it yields CASNRGFDTEAFF.

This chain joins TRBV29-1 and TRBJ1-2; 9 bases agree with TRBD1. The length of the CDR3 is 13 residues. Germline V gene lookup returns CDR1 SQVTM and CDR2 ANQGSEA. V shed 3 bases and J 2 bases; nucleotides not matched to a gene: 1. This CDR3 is CSVEGQGNYGYTF. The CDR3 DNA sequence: TGCAGCGTTGAGGGACAGGGAAACTATGGCTACACCTTC.

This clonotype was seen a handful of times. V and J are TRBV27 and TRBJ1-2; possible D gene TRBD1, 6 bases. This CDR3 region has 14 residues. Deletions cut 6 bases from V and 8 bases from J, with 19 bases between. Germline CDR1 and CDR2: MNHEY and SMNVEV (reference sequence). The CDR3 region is CASSPDTGNHGYTF. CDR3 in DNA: TGTGCCAGCAGCCCCGACACAGGGAACCACGGCTACACCTTC.

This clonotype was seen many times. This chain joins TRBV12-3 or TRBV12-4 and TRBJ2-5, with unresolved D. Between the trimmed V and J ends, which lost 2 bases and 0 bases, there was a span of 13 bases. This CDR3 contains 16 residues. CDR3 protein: CASSLQDRRYQETQYF. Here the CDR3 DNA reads TGTGCCAGCAGTTTACAGGACCGAAGGTACCAAGAGACCCAGTACTTC.

CDR3 in amino acids: CASSQGDSGGAFF. CDR3 sequence (DNA): TGTGCCAGCAGCCAAGGGGACAGTGGTGGAGCTTTCTTT. The rearrangement links TRBV3-1 to TRBJ1-1, with TRBD1 identical over 7 bases. The V gene's germline CDR1 is LGHDT and CDR2 YNNKEL (reference sequence). The CDR3 is made up of 13 amino acids. Trimming took 1 base from V and 10 from J; bases not matched to a gene: 6.

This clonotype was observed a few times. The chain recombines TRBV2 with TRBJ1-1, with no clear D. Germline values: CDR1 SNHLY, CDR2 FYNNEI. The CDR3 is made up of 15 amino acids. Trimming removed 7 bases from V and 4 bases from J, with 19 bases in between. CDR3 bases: TGTGCCAGCAAACAGACCCGAGGAGAGGGCACTGAAGCTTTCTTT. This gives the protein CASKQTRGEGTEAFF.

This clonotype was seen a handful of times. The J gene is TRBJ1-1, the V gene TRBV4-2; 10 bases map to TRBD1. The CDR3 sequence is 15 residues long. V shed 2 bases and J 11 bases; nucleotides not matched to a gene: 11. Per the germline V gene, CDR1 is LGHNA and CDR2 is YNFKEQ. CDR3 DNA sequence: TGTGCCAGCAGCCAACCCGGGACAGGGGAAGTGACCGCTTTCTTT. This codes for CASSQPGTGEVTAFF.

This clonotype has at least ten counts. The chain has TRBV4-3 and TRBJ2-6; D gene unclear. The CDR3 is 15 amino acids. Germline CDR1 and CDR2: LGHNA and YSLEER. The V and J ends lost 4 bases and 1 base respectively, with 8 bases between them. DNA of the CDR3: TGCGCCAGCAGCCCGCATCCTTCTGGGGCCAACGTCCTGACTTTC. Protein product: CASSPHPSGANVLTF.

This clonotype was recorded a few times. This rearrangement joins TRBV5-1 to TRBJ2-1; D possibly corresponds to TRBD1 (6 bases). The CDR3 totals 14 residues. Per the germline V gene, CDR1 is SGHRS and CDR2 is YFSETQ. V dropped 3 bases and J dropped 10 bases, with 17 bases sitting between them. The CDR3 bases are TGCGCCAGCAGCTATATACAGGGCCTTGGGGAGCAGTTCTTC. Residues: CASSYIQGLGEQFF.

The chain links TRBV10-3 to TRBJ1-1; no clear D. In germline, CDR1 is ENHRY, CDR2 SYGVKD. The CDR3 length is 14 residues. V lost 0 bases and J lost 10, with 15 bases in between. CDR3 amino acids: CAISESSVFYRAFF. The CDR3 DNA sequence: TGTGCCATCAGTGAGTCTAGTGTATTCTATCGAGCTTTCTTT.

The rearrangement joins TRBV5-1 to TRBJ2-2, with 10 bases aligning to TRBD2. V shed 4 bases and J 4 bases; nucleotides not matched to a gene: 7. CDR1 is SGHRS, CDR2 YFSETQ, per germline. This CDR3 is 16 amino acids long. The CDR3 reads CASSGAGGLSTGELFF. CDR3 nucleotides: TGCGCCAGCAGCGGAGCGGGGGGGCTTTCCACCGGGGAGCTGTTTTTT.

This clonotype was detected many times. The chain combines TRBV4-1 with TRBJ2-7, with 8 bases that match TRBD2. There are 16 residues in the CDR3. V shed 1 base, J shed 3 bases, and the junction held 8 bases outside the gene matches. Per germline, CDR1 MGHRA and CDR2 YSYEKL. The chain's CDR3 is CASSQGGLAGRYEQYF. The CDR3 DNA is TGCGCCAGCAGCCAAGGTGGGCTAGCGGGTCGCTACGAGCAGTACTTC.

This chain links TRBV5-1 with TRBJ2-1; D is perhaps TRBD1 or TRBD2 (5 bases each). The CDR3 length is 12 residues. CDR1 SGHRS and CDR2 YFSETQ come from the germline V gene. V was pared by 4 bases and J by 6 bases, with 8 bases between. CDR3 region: CASSTGGNEQFF. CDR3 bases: TGCGCCAGCAGCACTGGGGGCAATGAGCAGTTCTTC.